This T cell receptor beta chain was captured by sequencing in a study of cytomegalovirus exposure and HLA in healthy donors. Study observations and caveats: In a later analysis, TCR association rates varied by HLA locus: DRB1 most, HLA-C fewest.

Trimming shortened V by 0 bases and J by 8 bases, and 31 bases separated the two germline ends. The CDR3 runs to 20 residues. Per the germline V gene, CDR1 is LGHNA and CDR2 is YNFKEQ. In the PCR, 60 Vbeta and 13 Jbeta primers were used. TCRdb keeps only in-frame clones here, not all; method: immunoSEQ multiplex PCR. The data hold some 200,000 clones, with about four fifths observed a single time. Remarks on this clone: Its antigen remains unidentified.

The sample taken for sequencing was PBMCs. V is TRBV4-2 and J is TRBJ1-2; D is possibly TRBD1 (5 bases). This TCR was sampled from a male donor in good health and CMV-seropositive. CDR3 amino acids: CASSQEVNGLITVRGLGYTF. CDR3 sequence (DNA): TGTGCCAGCAGCCAAGAAGTAAATGGGTTGATCACGGTTAGGGGACTCGGCTACACCTTC.